One T cell receptor beta chain is described in this entry. Its antigen is not identified. In germline, CDR1 is SGHTA, CDR2 FQGNSA. The CDR3 is 16 residues long. Between the trimmed V and J ends, which lost 1 base and 2 bases, there was a span of 13 bases. This sample is drawn from a study of blood T cells in healthy people across ages. Findings and limits, study-wide: A roughly linear fall in TCR beta diversity per million T cells was seen with increasing age.

Total RNA extraction produced at least 6 micrograms (per sample) for the study. Then a second PCR, running about 6 to 11 cycles, was carried out with a sample-barcoded 5' primer and a J-beta primer mix. TCRdb called the 5' RACE reads again in MiXCR, with one record for every CDR3 protein. Here the sample spans around 970,000 distinct CDR3 sequences, approximately 50% being singletons. This TCR derives from a woman aged 60-75 years in good health. The source material was blood. This chain links TRBV7-2 with TRBJ2-3; D possibly corresponds to TRBD2 (6 bases). The CDR3, as DNA: TGTGCCAGCAGCTTAGATCGCGCGGGACTCACAGATACGCAGTATTTT. It encodes CASSLDRAGLTDTQYF.